Each of the 9 T cell receptor beta chains below was sequenced from the same sample in a study of a mutant IDH1 vaccine in newly diagnosed glioma. Antigens of these TCRs are unknown. Time point described: week 35, safety follow-up. Doses consisted of 300 ug of mutant IDH1 20-mer peptide each, paired with topical imiquimod. The table came from immunoSEQ multiplex PCR; TCRdb's copy has only in-frame clones and leaves some out. Among about 30,000 clones, 70% to 85% were seen once, and the ten largest hold roughly 15%. The sequencing used PBMCs, collected from a glioma patient whose treatment included an IDH1 peptide vaccine. The receptors derive from a man in his thirties or forties with glioma.

The chain combines TRBV7-8 with TRBJ1-5; D not resolved. The CDR3 spans 16 residues. Germline CDR1 SGHVS, CDR2 FQNEAQ. The germline V and J ends were trimmed by 1 base and 1 base, with 11 bases remaining between them. The CDR3: CASSLVAGGSNQPQHF. CDR3 coding DNA: TGTGCCAGCAGCTTAGTGGCAGGAGGGAGCAATCAGCCCCAGCATTTT.

The genes are TRBV27 and TRBJ1-1, with 7 bases aligning to TRBD1. The CDR3 runs 14 residues. CDR1 and CDR2 (germline): MNHEY, SMNVEV (reference sequence). With 9 bases clipped from V and 4 bases from J, the junction kept 11 bases outside the gene matches. This CDR3 reads CASFRGDRSTEAFF. The CDR3 DNA reads TGTGCCAGTTTCAGGGGGGATCGAAGCACTGAAGCTTTCTTT.

This sequence joins TRBV29-1 and TRBJ2-3; perhaps TRBD1 as D (5 bases). Germline assignment: CDR1 SQVTM and CDR2 ANQGSEA. This CDR3 has 11 amino acids. Trimming cost V 7 bases and J 6 bases, with 11 bases left between them. The CDR3: CSGGPMDTQYF. CDR3 in DNA: TGCAGCGGGGGCCCCATGGATACGCAGTATTTT.

This chain joins TRBV5-1 and TRBJ1-2; D is unclear. The length of the CDR3 is 14 residues. Trimming took 4 bases from V and 4 from J, leaving 14 bases between them. Germline-derived CDR1 and CDR2 are SGHRS and YFSETQ. CDR3 loop: CASSVAGMAYGYTF. The CDR3 bases are TGCGCCAGCAGCGTGGCTGGGATGGCCTATGGCTACACCTTC. The complete variable domain, with remaining parts taken from reference TRBV5-1 and TRBJ1-2, reads KAGVTQTPRYLIKTRGQQVTLSCSPISGHRSVSWYQQTPGQGLQFLFEYFSETQRNKGNFPGRFSGRQFSNSRSEMNVSTLELGDSALYLCASSVAGMAYGYTFGSGTRLTVV.

The chain couples TRBV10-3 to TRBJ2-2; TRBD1 agrees at 7 bases. The germline V gene has CDR1 ENHRY and CDR2 SYGVKD. The CDR3 contains 16 residues. Trimming removed 3 bases from V and 1 base from J; junction bases left unmatched: 5. The CDR3 spells CAISDPRTGNTGELFF. In DNA form, the CDR3 reads TGTGCCATCAGTGACCCCCGGACAGGGAACACCGGGGAGCTGTTTTTT.

This rearrangement joins TRBV5-6 to TRBJ2-1; 7 positions agree with TRBD2. The germline V gene has CDR1 SGHDT and CDR2 YYEEEE. This CDR3 contains 15 residues. J lost 3 bases, V lost 4 bases, and 7 bases had no gene match. The CDR3 loop reads CASSPAGTIYNEQFF. The CDR3 DNA reads TGTGCCAGCAGCCCGGCCGGGACTATCTACAATGAGCAGTTCTTC.

The J gene is TRBJ2-2, the V gene TRBV6-5; D is possibly TRBD2 (6 bases). The CDR3 runs to 15 residues. Deletions cut 6 bases from V and 3 bases from J, with 14 bases between. Per germline, CDR1 MNHEY and CDR2 SVGAGI. In DNA, the CDR3 is TGTGCCAGCAGCCCCGCGGGGCGAGACACCGGGGAGCTGTTTTTT. Translation: CASSPAGRDTGELFF.

V and J are TRBV27 and TRBJ2-7; 7 bases are shared with TRBD2. Germline values: CDR1 MNHEY, CDR2 SMNVEV (reference sequence). Losses at the gene ends were 0 bases for V and 3 bases for J; bases not matched to a gene: 5. This CDR3 spans 15 amino acids. CDR3: CASSLSAGEYYEQYF. CDR3 DNA sequence: TGTGCCAGCAGTTTATCGGCGGGAGAGTACTACGAGCAGTACTTC.

The chain has TRBV7-8 and TRBJ2-6; D possibly matches TRBD1 or TRBD2 (6 bases each). From germline, CDR1 is SGHVS and CDR2 FQNEAQ. This CDR3 is built from 18 residues. V lost 5 bases to trimming and J lost 0 bases, with 17 bases between them. The CDR3 DNA sequence: TGTGCCAGCAGCCTGCGGGACACTGAGAGCTCTGGGGCCAACGTCCTGACTTTC. It specifies CASSLRDTESSGANVLTF.